This T cell receptor (beta chain) was recovered during a study of breast tumors, draining lymph nodes, adjacent tissues. Notes on the study in general: Tumor repertoires ranked between lymph nodes and nontumor tissue in diversity, with V and J gene preferences. Data only fit, rather than demonstrated, lymph node origin of most tumor T cells. Most tumor T cells seemingly derive from lymph node, then expand in tumor.

This clonotype showed up many times. Its antigen remains unknown. TCRdb redid the calling of the multiplex PCR reads with MiXCR, one entry per CDR3 protein. The sample has 150,000 to 200,000 distinct CDR3 sequences, roughly 29% seen once. This CDR3 is built from 19 residues. V was trimmed by 2 bases and J by 5 bases, leaving 29 bases between them. Germline V gene sequence: CDR1 SGDLS, CDR2 YYNGEE. Samples came from axillary lymph nodes draining the breast cancer. Specimen: axillary lymph node tissue. This chain links TRBV9 with TRBJ2-7, with D unresolved. This clonotype was sampled from a female donor with breast cancer. Some clones in this sample may be carry-over from other donors' samples. The CDR3 sequence: CASSVTQPRMGGAAHEQYF. The CDR3 DNA follows: TGTGCCAGCAGCGTCACCCAACCCCGGATGGGCGGCGCGGCCCACGAGCAGTACTTC. The complete variable domain, with remaining parts taken from reference TRBV9 and TRBJ2-7, reads DSGVTQTPKHLITATGQRVTLRCSPRSGDLSVYWYQQSLDQGLQFLIQYYNGEERAKGNILERFSAQQFPDLHSELNLSSLELGDSALYFCASSVTQPRMGGAAHEQYFGPGTRLTVT.